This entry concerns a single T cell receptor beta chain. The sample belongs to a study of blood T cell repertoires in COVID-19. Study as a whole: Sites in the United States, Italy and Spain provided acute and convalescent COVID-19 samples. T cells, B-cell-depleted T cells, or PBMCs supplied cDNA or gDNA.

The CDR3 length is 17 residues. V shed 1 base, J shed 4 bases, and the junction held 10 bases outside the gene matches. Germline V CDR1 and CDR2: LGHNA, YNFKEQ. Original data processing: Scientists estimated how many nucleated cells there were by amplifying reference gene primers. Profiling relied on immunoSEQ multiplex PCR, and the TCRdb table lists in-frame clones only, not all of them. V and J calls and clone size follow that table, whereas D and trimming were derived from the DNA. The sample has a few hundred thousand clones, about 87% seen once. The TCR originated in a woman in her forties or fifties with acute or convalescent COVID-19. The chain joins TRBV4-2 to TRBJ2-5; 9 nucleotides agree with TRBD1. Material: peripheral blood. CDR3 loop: CASSQARRTGDGETQYF. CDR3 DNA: TGTGCCAGCAGCCAAGCAAGGAGGACAGGGGATGGAGAGACCCAGTACTTC.